The 5 T cell receptor beta chains reported below all come from one sample, sequenced in a study of cytomegalovirus exposure and HLA in healthy donors. Researchers ran the PCR with 60 Vbeta and 13 Jbeta primers. Sequencing was performed with immunoSEQ multiplex PCR; in TCRdb, only in-frame clones are kept and a portion is missing. The repertoire includes 110,000 to 150,000 clones, over 65% of them detected once, and 2.5% to 3% sits in the top ten. What was sequenced was PBMCs. These receptors were obtained from a female donor in good health and CMV-seronegative.

The V gene is TRBV10-2, the J gene TRBJ2-7; maybe TRBD2 (7 bases). The CDR3 consists of 16 residues. V was trimmed by 1 base and J by 6 bases, leaving 19 bases between them. From germline, CDR1 is WSHSY and CDR2 SAAADI. CDR3 amino acids: CASSEFRGGERVEQYF. In DNA form, the CDR3 reads TGCGCCAGCAGTGAGTTTAGGGGGGGCGAAAGAGTCGAGCAGTACTTC.

J is TRBJ2-5 and V is TRBV2; TRBD2 agrees at 8 bases. Germline assignment: CDR1 SNHLY and CDR2 FYNNEI. The V gene end was trimmed by 2 bases and the J gene end by 2 bases; junction bases not matched to a gene: 13. The CDR3 spans 18 residues. CDR3 amino acids: CASSEQIDGTRKQETQYF. The CDR3 DNA reads as TGTGCCAGCAGTGAACAAATAGACGGGACTAGGAAGCAAGAGACCCAGTACTTC.

This clone has just one count. The chain employs TRBV28 and TRBJ2-2; TRBD2 might be the D (6 bases). The CDR3 totals 12 residues. The ends were cut back, 3 bases at V and 7 bases at J, with 6 bases in the middle. Germline lookup yields CDR1 MDHEN and CDR2 SYDVKM. Written as DNA, the CDR3 is TGTGCCAGCAGTTTGCGGGGCGGGGAGCTGTTTTTT. Protein: CASSLRGGELFF.

The CDR3 bases are TGCGCCAGCAGCCCCCGCCCCGGGGGGGGGACTGAAGCTTTCTTT. Translating gives CASSPRPGGGTEAFF. V is TRBV5-1 and J is TRBJ1-1; D may be TRBD1 (5 bases). V lost 4 bases and J lost 5, with 18 bases in between. CDR3 length equals 15 residues. Germline CDR1 SGHRS, CDR2 YFSETQ.

The V and J genes are TRBV30 and TRBJ1-2; the match to TRBD1 covers 9 bases. Germline assignment: CDR1 GTSNPN and CDR2 SVGIG (reference sequence). This CDR3 has 14 amino acids. With 5 bases clipped from V and 7 bases from J, the junction kept 11 bases outside the gene matches. In nucleotides, the CDR3 is TGTGCCTGGGGACCCGGGACAGGGCTTTGTGGCTACACCTTC. The encoded protein is CAWGPGTGLCGYTF. Full variable domain (remainder filled in from reference TRBV30 and TRBJ1-2): SQTIHQWPATLVQPVGSPLSLECTVEGTSNPNLYWYRQAAGRGLQLLFYSVGIGQISSEVPQNLSASRPQDRQFILSSKKLLLSDSGFYLCAWGPGTGLCGYTFGSGTRLTVV.